Listed here are 5 T cell receptor beta chains from one sample, sequenced in a study of graft-versus-host responses after intestinal transplantation (dated by TCRdb to the early 2020s). According to the study, the label for this sample's time point signals: cells obtained before transplantation from donor or recipient. These TCRs' antigens remain unknown. Library preparation employed the immunoSEQ multiplex PCR assay. As stored in TCRdb, this immuneACCESS dataset retains in-frame rearrangements with V and J assigned. A fraction of the clones does not appear; measured against another copy, unresolved V genes explain less than half of the discrepancy, and the remainder lacks a known reason. The sample contains around 100,000 clones, over 75% of them found a single time. The ten largest account for more than 0.75% of the sample. Specimen: unstimulated CD4+ T cells sorted from spleen or lymph node cells, collected before transplant. The receptors stem from a human donor who was the organ donor for an intestinal transplant.

The gene calls are TRBV12-5 and TRBJ2-4, with 8 positions matching TRBD1. The CDR3 is 15 amino acids. V gave up 6 bases and J gave up 3 bases; unmatched junction bases: 7. Germline V gene sequence: CDR1 LGHNT, CDR2 FRNRAP. The CDR3 sequence: CASGDPTGGKNIQYF. In DNA form, the CDR3 reads TGTGCTAGTGGAGACCCAACAGGGGGCAAAAACATTCAGTACTTC.

The chain links TRBV13 to TRBJ2-7, with TRBD1 as a possible D gene (6 bases). The CDR3 totals 13 residues. Trimming shortened V by 5 bases and J by 5 bases, and 13 bases separated the two germline ends. The germline CDR1 and CDR2 sequences are PRHDT and FYEKMQ (reference sequence). CDR3 in amino acids: CASSPRTVDEQYF. CDR3 bases: TGTGCCAGCAGCCCCCGGACAGTTGACGAGCAGTACTTC.

This chain's CDR3 is CASSDSGRAISPLHF. The DNA for the CDR3 is TGTGCCAGCAGTGATTCGGGCAGAGCCATTTCACCCCTCCACTTT. The chain joins TRBV2 to TRBJ1-6; no clear D gene. Germline CDR1 and CDR2: SNHLY and FYNNEI. The V end lost 3 bases, the J end lost 9 bases, and 15 bases lay between the germline ends. The CDR3 has 15 amino acids.

The chain employs TRBV6-6 and TRBJ2-3; D is possibly TRBD2 (6 bases). This CDR3 region has 15 residues. The germline V and J ends were trimmed by 2 bases and 1 base, with 10 bases remaining between them. Germline V CDR1 and CDR2: MNHNY, SVGAGI (reference sequence). The DNA for the CDR3 is TGTGCCAGCAGTTACGCTAGCGCGGGCACAGATACGCAGTATTTT. Protein: CASSYASAGTDTQYF.

The V call is TRBV9, the J call TRBJ1-1; D unresolved. This CDR3 spans 15 amino acids. V shed 4 bases and J shed 1 base, with 14 bases lying between them. Germline CDR1 and CDR2: SGDLS and YYNGEE. This CDR3 reads CASSPGLTQNTEAFF. CDR3 DNA sequence: TGTGCCAGCAGCCCGGGGTTGACGCAGAACACTGAAGCTTTCTTT.